This TCR beta chain originates from a study of regulatory T cells in long-lasting Graves disease. Across the study: Freshly diagnosed Graves' patients had used antithyroid drugs for under 3 months. General observations from the study: Persistent cases of Graves' showed reduced TCR diversity relative to newly diagnosed patients. Rather than thyroid tissue, only peripheral blood underwent study.

This clonotype was seen a handful of times. Its matching antigen is unknown. The time point here: newly diagnosed GD, antithyroid drugs for less than 3 months. Isolated PBMC RNA provided the starting material for the TCR library. Peripheral blood, approximately 9 milliliters per patient, was collected in EDTA tubes. V was clipped by 2 bases and J by 2 bases; unmatched bases: 6. Germline V gene lookup returns CDR1 LNHDA and CDR2 SQIVND (reference sequence). The CDR3 covers 15 residues. TCR beta libraries were built with iRepertoire HTBI primers and Arm-PCR of CDR3 regions. Each CDR3 protein gets one entry after TCRdb re-called the multiplex PCR reads with MiXCR. The data contain around 400,000 distinct CDR3 sequences, roughly 16% of them singletons.

The sample was peripheral blood mononuclear cells (PBMCs), taken at new diagnosis, from a patient treated with antithyroid drugs. The chain employs TRBV19 and TRBJ2-7; TRBD1 matches 7 bases. The receptor was derived from a female donor with Graves disease. CDR3 nucleotide sequence: TGTGCCAGTAGTATACCGGGACAGAGCACCTACGAGCAGTACTTC. Protein sequence: CASSIPGQSTYEQYF.